Following are 19 T cell receptor beta chains from one sample sequenced in a study of shared clonotypes between healthy human individuals. Profiling relied on immunoSEQ multiplex PCR, and the TCRdb table lists in-frame clones only, not all of them. Here the sample spans under 1,100,000 clones, around 82% being singletons. Sequenced sample: memory CD4+ T cells from PBMCs. The subset denotes: CD45RA-negative fraction. The source of these receptors is a man aged 18 to 29 in good health. Some clones in this sample may be carry-over from other donors' samples.

In this sample, this clone turned up once. The chain carries TRBV5-1 and TRBJ2-1; D might be TRBD1 (6 bases). This CDR3 is built from 15 residues. Trimming pared 4 bases from V and 7 bases from J, leaving 18 bases between. Germline values: CDR1 SGHRS, CDR2 YFSETQ. Here the CDR3 reads CASSASGTQGNEQFF. Written as DNA, the CDR3 is TGCGCCAGCAGCGCGTCGGGAACTCAGGGGAATGAGCAGTTCTTC.

The V and J genes are TRBV5-1 and TRBJ1-5; D is unresolved. Germline V gene data show CDR1 as SGHRS and CDR2 as YFSETQ. V lost 4 bases and J lost 4, with 18 bases in between. The CDR3 spans 16 residues. This chain's CDR3 is CASSPGVAVGNQPQHF. DNA for the CDR3: TGCGCCAGCAGCCCTGGGGTCGCAGTAGGTAATCAGCCCCAGCATTTT.

This clone occurred a few times. J is TRBJ2-6 and V is TRBV6-1, with D possibly matching TRBD2 (7 bases). The V gene lost 2 bases and the J gene lost 0 bases, with 14 bases spanning the gap. The CDR3 is 18 amino acids. Germline CDR1 MNHNS, CDR2 SASEGT. CDR3 residues: CASSEKGGPASGANVLTF. The CDR3 DNA reads as TGTGCCAGCAGTGAAAAGGGGGGGCCTGCCTCTGGGGCCAACGTCCTGACTTTC.

The chain recombines TRBV5-4 with TRBJ2-7; D may be TRBD1 (5 bases). The CDR3 totals 15 residues. V was trimmed by 4 bases and J by 1 base, leaving 15 bases between them. The germline CDR1 and CDR2 sequences are SGHNT and YYREEE (reference sequence). The CDR3 DNA reads as TGTGCCAGCAGCGAACGCACGGCAGGGTCCTACGAGCAGTACTTC. Translating it yields CASSERTAGSYEQYF.

This chain uses TRBV30 with TRBJ2-5; 7 bases fit TRBD1. CDR1 GTSNPN and CDR2 SVGIG come from the germline V gene (reference sequence). The length of the CDR3 is 14 residues. V shed 2 bases and J 5 bases; nucleotides not matched to a gene: 8. The CDR3, as DNA: TGTGCCTGGAGTCACAGGGGCCGGAGGGAGACCCAGTACTTC. This gives the protein CAWSHRGRRETQYF.

The rearrangement uses TRBV23-1 and TRBJ2-1, with D possibly matching TRBD1 (6 bases). TRBV23-1 is identified as an open reading frame with a role that is uncertain. The CDR3 totals 11 residues. The ends were cut back, 7 bases at V and 9 bases at J, with 10 bases in the middle. CDR3 amino acids: CASIVRGEQFF. CDR3 DNA: TGCGCCAGCATTGTCAGGGGTGAGCAGTTCTTC.

This chain uses TRBV11-2 with TRBJ2-5, with D perhaps matching TRBD1 (5 bases). This CDR3 spans 13 amino acids. V lost 2 bases and J lost 5, with 9 bases in between. Germline CDR1 reads SGHAT; CDR2 reads FQNNGV. DNA of the CDR3: TGTGCCAGCAGCTTACAGGGTTGGGAGACCCAGTACTTC. Protein: CASSLQGWETQYF.

This clone was counted many times. This chain uses TRBV28 with TRBJ1-4; a possible D gene is TRBD1 (5 bases). Germline lookup yields CDR1 MDHEN and CDR2 SYDVKM. The V gene lost 6 bases and the J gene lost 5 bases, with 13 bases spanning the gap. CDR3 length: 14 amino acids. CDR3 region: CASSMGPKNEKLFF. Here the CDR3 DNA reads TGTGCCAGCAGCATGGGACCGAAGAATGAAAAACTGTTTTTT.

The V and J genes are TRBV28 and TRBJ2-1, with 7 bases identical to TRBD2. This CDR3 comprises 15 residues. The germline CDR1 and CDR2 sequences are MDHEN and SYDVKM. Trimming took 0 bases from V and 2 from J; bases not matched to a gene: 1. The CDR3: CASSLWGTTYNEQFF. CDR3 DNA sequence: TGTGCCAGCAGTTTATGGGGGACTACCTACAATGAGCAGTTCTTC.

This chain joins TRBV19 and TRBJ2-1; D assignment may be TRBD1 or TRBD2 (5 bases each). From germline, CDR1 is LNHDA and CDR2 SQIVND (reference sequence). V gave up 6 bases and J gave up 8 bases, with 17 bases separating them. The CDR3 spans 14 residues. The CDR3, as DNA: TGTGCCAGTAGCGTGCCGGGGCCAGCACATGAGCAGTTCTTC. Protein: CASSVPGPAHEQFF. Combining the CDR3 with reference TRBV19 and TRBJ2-1 gives the whole variable domain DGGITQSPKYLFRKEGQNVTLSCEQNLNHDAMYWYRQDPGQGLRLIYYSQIVNDFQKGDIAEGYSVSREKKESFPLTVTSAQKNPTAFYLCASSVPGPAHEQFFGPGTRLTVL.

V is TRBV6-5 and J is TRBJ2-2; weak D call: TRBD2 (5 bases). The CDR3 extends over 15 amino acids. Germline CDR1 reads MNHEY; CDR2 reads SVGAGI. Trimming left V 3 bases short and J 0 bases short, with 8 bases between. CDR3 sequence reads: CASSYWGANTGELFF. The CDR3 region has the DNA TGTGCCAGCAGTTATTGGGGAGCGAACACCGGGGAGCTGTTTTTT.

The V gene is TRBV18, the J gene TRBJ2-5; 7 bases align to TRBD1. After removal of 1 base from V and 5 bases from J, the junction contained 10 bases not matched to a gene. The CDR3 is made up of 16 amino acids. Germline V gene lookup returns CDR1 KGHSH and CDR2 LQKENI. The CDR3: CASSPLGTANTETQYF. The CDR3 nucleotides read TGTGCCAGCTCACCACTCGGGACAGCAAATACGGAGACCCAGTACTTC.

The V call is TRBV5-1, the J call TRBJ2-1, with TRBD2 identical over 10 bases. Germline V gene sequence: CDR1 SGHRS, CDR2 YFSETQ. CDR3 length equals 16 residues. V lost 0 bases, J lost 8 bases, and 8 bases stayed unmatched. CDR3 sequence reads: CASSLGASGSGYEQFF. Written as DNA, the CDR3 is TGCGCCAGCAGCTTGGGGGCTAGCGGGAGTGGTTATGAGCAGTTCTTC.

The chain employs TRBV5-1 and TRBJ1-2; possible D gene TRBD1, 5 bases. The germline V gene encodes CDR1 SGHRS and CDR2 YFSETQ. V lost 0 bases to trimming and J lost 4 bases, with 16 bases between them. The CDR3 sequence is 16 residues long. In DNA form, the CDR3 reads TGCGCCAGCAGCTTGGCCCTTACCGTGGGGGGCTATGGCTACACCTTC. Translated: CASSLALTVGGYGYTF.

Only a few counts were recorded for this clone. This chain uses TRBV28 with TRBJ1-4; 10 positions agree with TRBD1. Germline lookup yields CDR1 MDHEN and CDR2 SYDVKM. The CDR3 spans 16 residues. V gave up 7 bases and J gave up 5 bases; unmatched junction bases: 10. The CDR3 sequence is CASIPTGGLLNEKLFF. Here the CDR3 DNA reads TGTGCCAGCATCCCGACAGGGGGCCTTTTAAATGAAAAACTGTTTTTT.

V is TRBV10-3 and J is TRBJ2-3; 10 bases agree with TRBD1. The CDR3 has 17 amino acids. The germline V gene has CDR1 ENHRY and CDR2 SYGVKD. The CDR3 sequence is CATRPSAGQGNTDTQYF. The DNA for the CDR3 is TGTGCGACCAGGCCCTCCGCGGGACAGGGGAACACAGATACGCAGTATTTT.

The chain joins TRBV7-2 to TRBJ1-5; D ambiguous. Trimming took 7 bases from V and 9 from J, leaving 16 bases between them. Germline assignment: CDR1 SGHTA and CDR2 FQGNSA. This CDR3 has 13 residues. The CDR3 spells CASTAGPGRPQHF. CDR3 sequence (DNA): TGTGCCAGCACCGCCGGGCCCGGGAGGCCCCAGCATTTT.

The chain is built from TRBV4-2 and TRBJ2-7; D uncertain. V was shortened by 1 base and J by 3 bases, with 7 bases between the two germline ends. There are 13 residues in the CDR3. CDR1 LGHNA and CDR2 YNFKEQ come from the germline V gene. The CDR3 loop is CASSQGRFYEQYF. In DNA form, the CDR3 reads TGTGCCAGCAGCCAAGGGCGTTTCTACGAGCAGTACTTC.

A few counts support this clone. The chain is built from TRBV5-1 and TRBJ2-7, with 7 nucleotides matching TRBD1. CDR1 SGHRS and CDR2 YFSETQ come from the germline V gene. There are 15 residues in the CDR3. Trimming took 0 bases from V and 4 from J; bases not matched to a gene: 7. The CDR3 region has the DNA TGCGCCAGCAGCTTGGTGTCAGGGGGATTTTACGAGCAGTACTTC. This sequence encodes CASSLVSGGFYEQYF.